The sample holds a few counts of the clone carrying this T cell receptor beta chain. Its cognate antigen is unknown. Germline-derived CDR1 and CDR2 are MGHDK and SYGVNS. The J segment lost 4 bases and the V segment lost 2 bases, leaving 7 bases of the junction unmatched. The CDR3 is 15 amino acids. Drawing of peripheral blood yielded about 10 milliliters from each donor. The data were obtained in a study of blood T cells in healthy people across ages. Study-wide points: Because donor CMV status was unknown, expanded clonotype changes were possibly confounded.

Sample-barcoded 5' priming and a J-beta primer mix drove a second PCR of about 6 to 12 cycles. A 12-random-nucleotide template-switch adaptor tagged each cDNA molecule. Each CDR3 protein gets one entry after TCRdb re-called the 5' RACE reads with MiXCR. The sample has about a million distinct CDR3 sequences, around two fifths seen once. The specimen sequenced was blood. J is TRBJ1-2 and V is TRBV25-1; TRBD1 matches 7 bases. The receptor was isolated from a young man in good health. The CDR3 loop is CASSEGDRAGYGYTF. Here the CDR3 DNA reads TGTGCCAGCAGTGAAGGAGACAGGGCGGGCTATGGCTACACCTTC.